The clone carrying this TCR beta chain was counted many times. What it binds is unknown. This sample was included in a study of T cells after yellow fever vaccination. Study outcomes and limitations: Though it reached lower strength, the secondary response hit its peak faster, day 5 versus 15. Primary-vaccination clones mostly resurfaced post-booster (just under 98% CD4, under 90% CD8).

TCR cDNA, made by 5'RACE template switching, carried an added universal primer site and UMIs. A single record per CDR3 protein comes from TCRdb applying MiXCR to the 5' RACE reads. Altogether some 300,000 distinct CDR3 sequences are present, roughly 4% being singletons, with the ten largest covering around 24%. The germline CDR1 and CDR2 sequences are SGHRS and YFSETQ. There are 14 residues in the CDR3. V lost 3 bases, J lost 7 bases, and 5 bases stayed unmatched. The source was PBMCs, collected on the day of the yellow fever booster vaccination. The rearrangement joins TRBV5-1 to TRBJ1-5; 9 bases fit TRBD1. The sequence was obtained from a man aged 18-30 years who received the YFV17D yellow fever vaccine. Written as DNA, the CDR3 is TGCGCCAGCAGCTGGACAGGGGAGGGACAGCCCCAGCATTTT. Translation: CASSWTGEGQPQHF.